Listed below are T cell receptor beta chains from one sample, sequenced in a study of identical twins. TCRdb ran MiXCR on the 5' RACE reads and lists one entry per CDR3 protein. The sample lists about 530,000 distinct CDR3 sequences, 13% to 15% occurring once. The same sample was also used in a study of yellow fever vaccine responses in identical twins.

The specimen was CD4+ T cells sorted from blood. Source of these receptors: a woman in her late teens or twenties in good health. The conserved cysteine and the conserved F or W are not part of the CDR3 here. Fields, in order: V gene, clone size, J gene, CDR3 protein. A row's size may be missing; if present it is once, few, many or a size class.

>TRBV9|-|TRBJ2-3
ASSVASTGGLADTQY
>TRBV5-1|-|TRBJ1-1
ASGTGDTEAF
>TRBV20-1|-|TRBJ2-1
SEHGTSGENEQF
>TRBV9|few|TRBJ2-7
ASSVEEGTGSSYEQY
>TRBV18|-|TRBJ2-1
ASSPSRGRYNEQF
>TRBV14|few|TRBJ2-7
ASSPASSSSYEQY
>TRBV12-3/TRBV12-4|few|TRBJ2-5
ASSGAYQETQY
>TRBV5-1|few|TRBJ2-1
ASSLNTGRNNEQF
>TRBV7-9|many|TRBJ2-7
ASNPTGQGIYEQY
>TRBV5-1|-|TRBJ2-2
ASGRRTGSNTGELF
>TRBV10-2|-|TRBJ2-1
ASSEGTGGLRQF
>TRBV7-8|few|TRBJ2-2
ASSLQGFGDTGELF
>TRBV7-8|few|TRBJ1-5
ASSFQGGQPQH
>TRBV4-1|few|TRBJ1-4
ASSQVFSEKLF
>TRBV9|few|TRBJ1-6
ASSVATSGGNSPLH
>TRBV28|-|TRBJ2-6
ASLPWAGNSGANVLT